Below, one T cell receptor beta chain is given with its context. These data belong to a study of blood T cell repertoires in COVID-19. The V gene end was trimmed by 8 bases and the J gene end by 4 bases; junction bases not matched to a gene: 14. The germline CDR1 and CDR2 sequences are MNHEY and SVGAGI. CDR3 length: 15 amino acids. Generated by immunoSEQ multiplex PCR, the TCRdb table keeps only in-frame clones and is missing some. This sample yields around 330,000 clones, of which over 80% are seen a single time; 8% to 9.5% belongs to the top ten. Sample: PBMCs or T cells enriched from blood (not recorded which). This clonotype was obtained from a woman aged 18-29 years who had recovered from COVID-19. The chain is built from TRBV6-5 and TRBJ2-7, with 7 bases aligning to TRBD1. CDR3 coding DNA: TGTGCCAGCTCTAAGGTTGGGACAGTCCGTTACGAGCAGTACTTC. Translating gives CASSKVGTVRYEQYF.